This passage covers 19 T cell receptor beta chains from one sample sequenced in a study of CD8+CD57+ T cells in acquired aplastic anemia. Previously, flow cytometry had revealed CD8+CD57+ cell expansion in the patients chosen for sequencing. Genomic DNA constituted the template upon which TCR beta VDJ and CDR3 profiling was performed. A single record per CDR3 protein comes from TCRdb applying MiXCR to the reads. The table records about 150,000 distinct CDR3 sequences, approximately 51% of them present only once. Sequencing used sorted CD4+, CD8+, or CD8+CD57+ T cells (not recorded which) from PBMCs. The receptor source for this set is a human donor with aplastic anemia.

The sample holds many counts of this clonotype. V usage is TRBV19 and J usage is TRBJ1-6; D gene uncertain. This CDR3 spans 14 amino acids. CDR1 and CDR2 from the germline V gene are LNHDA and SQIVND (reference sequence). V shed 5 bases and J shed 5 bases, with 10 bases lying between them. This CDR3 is CASSSGRDNSPLHF. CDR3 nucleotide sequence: TGTGCCAGTAGTTCCGGACGGGATAATTCACCCCTCCACTTT. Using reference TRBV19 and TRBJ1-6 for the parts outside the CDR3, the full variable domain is DGGITQSPKYLFRKEGQNVTLSCEQNLNHDAMYWYRQDPGQGLRLIYYSQIVNDFQKGDIAEGYSVSREKKESFPLTVTSAQKNPTAFYLCASSSGRDNSPLHFGNGTRLTVT.

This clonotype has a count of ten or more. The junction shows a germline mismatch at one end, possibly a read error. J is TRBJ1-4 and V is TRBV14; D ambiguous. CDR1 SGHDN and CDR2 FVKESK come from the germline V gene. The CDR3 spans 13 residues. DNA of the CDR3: TGTGCCAGCAGCCAAGATCCTGGGCGGCGCCCCCTCTTT. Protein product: CASSQDPGRRPLF.

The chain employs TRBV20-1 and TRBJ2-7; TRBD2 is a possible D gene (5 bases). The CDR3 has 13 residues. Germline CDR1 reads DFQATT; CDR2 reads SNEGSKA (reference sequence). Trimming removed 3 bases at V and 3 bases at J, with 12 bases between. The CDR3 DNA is TGCAGTGCTAGGGGCGGGTTAGTCTACGAGCAGTACTTC. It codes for CSARGGLVYEQYF.

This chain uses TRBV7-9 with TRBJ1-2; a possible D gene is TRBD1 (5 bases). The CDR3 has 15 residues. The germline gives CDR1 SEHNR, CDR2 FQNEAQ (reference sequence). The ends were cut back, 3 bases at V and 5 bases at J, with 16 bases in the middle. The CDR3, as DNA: TGTGCCAGCAGCTTGGGGACTAGCGGGGTTTATGGCTACACCTTC. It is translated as CASSLGTSGVYGYTF.

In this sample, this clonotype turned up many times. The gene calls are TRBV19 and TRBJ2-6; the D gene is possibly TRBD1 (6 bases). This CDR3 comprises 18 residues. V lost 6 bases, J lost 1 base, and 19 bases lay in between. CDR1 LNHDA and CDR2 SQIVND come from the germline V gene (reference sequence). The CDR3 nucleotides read TGTGCCAGTAGGTACAGGGTGAGGGTCGGGTCTGGGGCCAACGTCCTGACTTTC. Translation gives CASRYRVRVGSGANVLTF.

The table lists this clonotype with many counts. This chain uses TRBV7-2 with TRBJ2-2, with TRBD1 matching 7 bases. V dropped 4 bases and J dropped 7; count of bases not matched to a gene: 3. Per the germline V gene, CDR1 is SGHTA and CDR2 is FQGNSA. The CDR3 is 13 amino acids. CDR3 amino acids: CASSSQGIGELFF. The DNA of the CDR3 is TGTGCCAGCAGCTCACAGGGGATCGGGGAGCTGTTTTTT.

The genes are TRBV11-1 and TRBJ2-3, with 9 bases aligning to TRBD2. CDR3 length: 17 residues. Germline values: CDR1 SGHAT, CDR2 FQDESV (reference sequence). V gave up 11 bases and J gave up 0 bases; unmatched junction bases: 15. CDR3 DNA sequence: TGTGCCGGGAGTAGCGGGAGCGGGGGGATTAGCACAGATACGCAGTATTTT. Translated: CAGSSGSGGISTDTQYF.

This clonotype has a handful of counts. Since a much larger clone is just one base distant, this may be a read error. The CDR3: CASSLATRSTDTQYF. The CDR3 region has the DNA TGTGCCAGCAGCTTGGCGACAAGAAGCACAGATACGCAGTATTTT. V gene TRBV5-6 combines with J gene TRBJ2-3; D gene unclear. The V gene's germline CDR1 is SGHDT and CDR2 YYEEEE. The ends were cut back, 0 bases at V and 0 bases at J, with 8 bases in the middle. The CDR3 is 15 residues long.

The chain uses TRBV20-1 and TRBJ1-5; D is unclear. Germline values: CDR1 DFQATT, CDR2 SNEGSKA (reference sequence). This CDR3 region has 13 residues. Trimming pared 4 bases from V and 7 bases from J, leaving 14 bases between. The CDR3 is CSATQRVGQPQHF. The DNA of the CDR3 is TGCAGTGCTACACAGCGGGTTGGGCAGCCCCAGCATTTT.

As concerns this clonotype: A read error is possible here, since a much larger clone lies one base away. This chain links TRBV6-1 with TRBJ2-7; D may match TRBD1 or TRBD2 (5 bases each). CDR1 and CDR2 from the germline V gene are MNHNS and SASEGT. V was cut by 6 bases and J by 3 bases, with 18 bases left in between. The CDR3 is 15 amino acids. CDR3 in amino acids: CASSAGTHGNYEQYF. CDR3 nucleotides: TGTGCCAGCAGCGCCGGGACCCACGGTAACTACGAGCAGTACTTC.

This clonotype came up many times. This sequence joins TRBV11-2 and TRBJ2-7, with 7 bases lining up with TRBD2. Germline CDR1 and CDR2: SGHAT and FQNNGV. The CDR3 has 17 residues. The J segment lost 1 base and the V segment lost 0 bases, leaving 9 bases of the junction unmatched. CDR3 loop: CASSLEAGGSGSYEQYF. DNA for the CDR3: TGTGCCAGCAGCTTAGAGGCTGGCGGTAGCGGGTCCTACGAGCAGTACTTC. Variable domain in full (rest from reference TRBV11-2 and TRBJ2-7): EAGVAQSPRYKIIEKRQSVAFWCNPISGHATLYWYQQILGQGPKLLIQFQNNGVVDDSQLPKDRFSAERLKGVDSTLKIQPAKLEDSAVYLCASSLEAGGSGSYEQYFGPGTRLTVT.

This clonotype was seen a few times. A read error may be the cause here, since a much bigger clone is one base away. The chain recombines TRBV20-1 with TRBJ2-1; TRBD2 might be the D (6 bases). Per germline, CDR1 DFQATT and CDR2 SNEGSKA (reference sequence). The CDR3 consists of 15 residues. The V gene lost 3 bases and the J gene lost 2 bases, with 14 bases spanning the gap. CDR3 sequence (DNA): TGCAGTGCTAGTTCGACGGAGGGGACCTACAATGAGCAGTTCTTC. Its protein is CSASSTEGTYNEQFF.

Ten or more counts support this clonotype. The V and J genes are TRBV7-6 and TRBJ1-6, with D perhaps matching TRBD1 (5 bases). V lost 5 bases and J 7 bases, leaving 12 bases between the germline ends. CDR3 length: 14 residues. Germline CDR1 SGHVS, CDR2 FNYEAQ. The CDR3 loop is CASSVDQGNSPLHF. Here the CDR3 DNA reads TGTGCCAGCAGCGTAGACCAGGGAAATTCACCCCTCCACTTT.

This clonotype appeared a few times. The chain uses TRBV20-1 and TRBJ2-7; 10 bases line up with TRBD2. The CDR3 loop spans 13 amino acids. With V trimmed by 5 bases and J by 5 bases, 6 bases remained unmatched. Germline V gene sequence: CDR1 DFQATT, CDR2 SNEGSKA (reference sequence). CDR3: CSAESGGAHEQYF. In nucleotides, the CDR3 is TGCAGTGCTGAGAGCGGGGGGGCCCACGAGCAGTACTTC.

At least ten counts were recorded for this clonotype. The CDR3 loop reads CASSTGDRGQETQYF. The CDR3 DNA reads as TGTGCCAGCAGCACGGGGGACAGGGGCCAAGAGACCCAGTACTTC. J is TRBJ2-5 and V is TRBV12-3 or TRBV12-4, with 10 bases identical to TRBD1. This CDR3 contains 15 residues. The V gene end was trimmed by 6 bases and the J gene end by 1 base; junction bases not matched to a gene: 5.

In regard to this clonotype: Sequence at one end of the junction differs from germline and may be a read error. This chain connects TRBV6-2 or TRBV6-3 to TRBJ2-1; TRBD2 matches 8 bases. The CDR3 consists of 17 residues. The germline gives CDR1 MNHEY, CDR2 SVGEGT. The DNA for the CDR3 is TGTGCCAGCAGTTACGGCGGGACTAGATTCCGTAGCAATGAGCAGTCCTTC. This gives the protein CASSYGGTRFRSNEQSF.

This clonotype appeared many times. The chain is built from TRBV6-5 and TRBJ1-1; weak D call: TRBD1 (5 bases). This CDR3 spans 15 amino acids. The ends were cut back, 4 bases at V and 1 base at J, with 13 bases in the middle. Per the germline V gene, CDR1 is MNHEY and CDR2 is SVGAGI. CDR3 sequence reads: CASSLYHTGNTEAFF. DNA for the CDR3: TGTGCCAGCAGTTTGTACCACACAGGGAACACTGAAGCTTTCTTT.

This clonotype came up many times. Here the CDR3 DNA reads TGTGCCAGCACCCCGGGACTAGGCACTGAAGCTTTCTTT. Translated, it gives CASTPGLGTEAFF. This chain uses TRBV12-3 or TRBV12-4 with TRBJ1-1, with D tentatively TRBD1 (5 bases). CDR3 length: 13 amino acids. Trimming pared 7 bases from V and 4 bases from J, leaving 13 bases between.

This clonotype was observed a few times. CDR3 residues: CASSLGTSGGPLGDTQYF. CDR3 nucleotide sequence: TGCGCCAGCAGCCTAGGGACTAGCGGGGGGCCGTTGGGGGATACGCAGTATTTT. The genes are TRBV5-1 and TRBJ2-3; 15 nucleotides line up with TRBD2. This CDR3 has 18 amino acids. Germline V gene sequence: CDR1 SGHRS, CDR2 YFSETQ. Trimming cost V 4 bases and J 6 bases; bases outside gene matches: 12.